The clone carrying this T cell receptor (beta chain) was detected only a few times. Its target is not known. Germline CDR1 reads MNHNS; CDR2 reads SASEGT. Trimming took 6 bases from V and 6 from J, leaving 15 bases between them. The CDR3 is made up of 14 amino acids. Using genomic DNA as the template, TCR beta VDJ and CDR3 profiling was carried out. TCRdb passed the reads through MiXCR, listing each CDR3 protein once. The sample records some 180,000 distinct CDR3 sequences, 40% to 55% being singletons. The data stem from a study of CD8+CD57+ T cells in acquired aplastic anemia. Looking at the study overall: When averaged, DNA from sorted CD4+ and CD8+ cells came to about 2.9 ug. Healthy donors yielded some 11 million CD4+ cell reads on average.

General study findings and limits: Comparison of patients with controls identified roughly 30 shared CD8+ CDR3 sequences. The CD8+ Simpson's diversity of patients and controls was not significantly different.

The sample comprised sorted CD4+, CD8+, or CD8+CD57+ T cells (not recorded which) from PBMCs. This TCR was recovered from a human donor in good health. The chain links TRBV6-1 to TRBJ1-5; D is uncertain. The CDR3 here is CASRETGGSQPQHF. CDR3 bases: TGTGCCAGCAGGGAAACGGGAGGCAGTCAGCCCCAGCATTTT.